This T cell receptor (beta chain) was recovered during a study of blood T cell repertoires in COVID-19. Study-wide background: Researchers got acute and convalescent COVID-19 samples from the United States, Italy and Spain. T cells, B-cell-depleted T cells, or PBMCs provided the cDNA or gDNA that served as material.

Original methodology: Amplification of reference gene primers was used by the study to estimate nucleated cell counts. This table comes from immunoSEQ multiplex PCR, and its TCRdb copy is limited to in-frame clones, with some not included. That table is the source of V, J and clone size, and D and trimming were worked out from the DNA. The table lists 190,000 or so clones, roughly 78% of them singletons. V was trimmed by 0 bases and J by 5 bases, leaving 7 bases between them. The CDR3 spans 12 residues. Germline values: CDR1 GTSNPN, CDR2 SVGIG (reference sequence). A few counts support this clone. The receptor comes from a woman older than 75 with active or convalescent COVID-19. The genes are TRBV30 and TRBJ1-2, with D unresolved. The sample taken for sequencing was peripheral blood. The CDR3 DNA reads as TGTGCCTGGAGTGTAAACAGATATGGCTACACCTTC. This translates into CAWSVNRYGYTF.